A single sample is the source of the 5 T cell receptor beta chains below, sequenced in a study of blood T cell repertoires in COVID-19. Profiled with immunoSEQ multiplex PCR; TCRdb holds only in-frame clones, not every one. The data contain 68,000 or so clones, around 80% of them singletons. Sequenced: peripheral blood. These TCRs come from a human donor in a cohort sampled during active COVID-19.

This clone was found a few times. This chain links TRBV30 with TRBJ1-2; a weak D match, TRBD1 (6 bases). Trimming took off 1 base at V and 8 bases at J, with 8 bases between the two ends. The CDR3 consists of 11 residues. Looked up from germline, CDR1 is GTSNPN and CDR2 is SVGIG (reference sequence). CDR3 residues: CAWSDRAGYTF. The CDR3 DNA reads as TGTGCCTGGAGTGACAGGGCGGGCTACACCTTC.

This clone was observed a few times. This chain links TRBV24-1 with TRBJ2-2, with D maybe TRBD2 (5 bases). This CDR3 comprises 12 residues. V gave up 9 bases and J gave up 1 base, with 5 bases separating them. Germline values: CDR1 KGHDR, CDR2 SFDVKD. CDR3 sequence: CATEGNTGELFF. CDR3 nucleotides: TGTGCCACCGAGGGGAACACCGGGGAGCTGTTTTTT.

This chain uses TRBV5-1 with TRBJ2-3, with a possible D match to TRBD1 (7 bases). CDR3 length: 14 residues. V lost 3 bases, J lost 5 bases, and 13 bases lay in between. Germline lookup yields CDR1 SGHRS and CDR2 YFSETQ. The CDR3 DNA is TGCGCCAGCAGCTGGGGGGCAGGGGGAGATACGCAGTATTTT. Translating it yields CASSWGAGGDTQYF.

The V call is TRBV7-8, the J call TRBJ1-1; the match to TRBD1 covers 7 bases. V gave up 8 bases and J gave up 5 bases; unmatched junction bases: 14. The CDR3 is made up of 15 amino acids. Looked up from germline, CDR1 is SGHVS and CDR2 is FQNEAQ. The CDR3 loop reads CASDKTGDRWTEAFF. The CDR3 DNA reads as TGTGCCAGCGACAAAACAGGGGACCGCTGGACTGAAGCTTTCTTT.

This chain uses TRBV7-9 with TRBJ1-2; TRBD1 matches 7 bases. The CDR3 has 15 residues. Unmatched junction bases numbered 6, after V lost 3 bases and J lost 2 bases. Germline CDR1 SEHNR, CDR2 FQNEAQ (reference sequence). The CDR3 nucleotides are TGTGCCAGCAGCTTTCCAGGGGGGTTGAACTATGGCTACACCTTC. Translation gives CASSFPGGLNYGYTF.